This T cell receptor beta chain is drawn from a study of T-cell reconstitution after alpha-beta-depleted transplantation in children. Unique molecular identifiers featured in how the TCRbeta library was prepared. TCRdb analysed the PCR reads with MiXCR anew, one entry per CDR3 protein. The data contain about 15,000 distinct CDR3 sequences, under 15% of them seen just once; the ten biggest clones take up 70% to 80%. The CDR3 is 12 amino acids. V was pared by 1 base and J by 8 bases, with 7 bases between. Germline values: CDR1 SGDLS, CDR2 YYNGEE. Study-wide findings and caveats: After one year, T-cell counts and TCRbeta diversity mostly came from new T cells. The study reportedly traced alpha-beta T cells about two months after transplant to several hundred expanded graft clones. TCRbeta diversity was high at day 60 in some patients (a result of surviving recipient T cells and thymic progenitors).

Details on this clonotype: Its antigen remains unidentified.

The receptor was isolated from a boy under two years old who had a stem cell transplant for Wiskott-Aldrich syndrome, so the T cells may come from the graft donor. The sequences come from PBMCs, mostly from graft donor cells, collected 180 days after TCRalphabeta/CD19-depleted stem cell transplant. The chain combines TRBV9 with TRBJ2-1; D call uncertain. The CDR3 DNA is TGTGCCAGCAGCGTAAGTTTCTATGAGCAGTTCTTC. It codes for CASSVSFYEQFF.